What follows are 24 T cell receptor beta chains derived from one specimen sequenced in a study of T cell responses to AZD1222 COVID-19 vaccine (dated by TCRdb to 2020 to 2022). To prepare the library, the immunoSEQ multiplex PCR assay was applied. TCRdb took over this immuneACCESS table, retaining in-frame rearrangements with V and J assigned. Such tables are incomplete; in checked studies, under half of the missing clones stem from an unresolved V gene, and the remainder is unexplained. Within this sample are about 130,000 clones, with about 92% of them counted one time only. The ten largest clonotypes hold about 2.1% of the sample. The time point label of this sample denotes: baseline before first vaccination. Sample: peripheral blood, taken on day 0 of AZD1222 vaccination. The receptors originated from an adult in good health.

The CDR3, as DNA: TGTGCCAGCAGCTTAAAGGCAGGGGGCCACTCCTACGAGCAGTACTTC. Its protein product is CASSLKAGGHSYEQYF. The rearrangement joins TRBV7-9 to TRBJ2-7; 8 positions match TRBD1. This CDR3 has 16 amino acids. Germline V CDR1 and CDR2: SEHNR, FQNEAQ (reference sequence). Trimming removed 2 bases from V and 0 bases from J; junction bases left unmatched: 6.

The chain links TRBV19 to TRBJ2-3; 8 bases fit TRBD2. In germline, CDR1 is LNHDA, CDR2 SQIVND (reference sequence). The CDR3 extends over 16 amino acids. J gave up 4 bases and V 3 bases, and 9 bases lay outside the gene matches. CDR3 in amino acids: CASSIVGTRGSDTQYF. Here the CDR3 DNA reads TGTGCCAGTAGTATTGTCGGGACTAGGGGATCAGATACGCAGTATTTT.

The chain combines TRBV12-5 with TRBJ1-2; 10 bases fit TRBD1. The CDR3 covers 18 residues. V gave up 7 bases and J gave up 4 bases; unmatched junction bases: 18. Per germline, CDR1 LGHNT and CDR2 FRNRAP. CDR3 DNA: TGTGCTAGTGCCTGCGGTAGGGGGACAGGGGCTATTAGCTATGGCTACACCTTC. Amino acid sequence: CASACGRGTGAISYGYTF.

V usage is TRBV7-2 and J usage is TRBJ1-5; D possibly corresponds to TRBD1 (6 bases). The CDR3 loop spans 13 amino acids. The germline V and J ends were trimmed by 5 bases and 6 bases, with 11 bases remaining between them. Germline CDR1 SGHTA, CDR2 FQGNSA. CDR3 nucleotide sequence: TGTGCCAGCAGCGCCAACAGGGCTCAGCCCCAGCATTTT. This codes for CASSANRAQPQHF.

The chain joins TRBV9 to TRBJ1-4; a possible D gene is TRBD1 (5 bases). Germline V gene sequence: CDR1 SGDLS, CDR2 YYNGEE. The CDR3 loop spans 16 amino acids. Trimming cost V 3 bases and J 7 bases, with 19 bases left between them. The CDR3 protein is CASSATFDSITEKLFF. Written as DNA, the CDR3 is TGTGCCAGCAGCGCAACATTTGACAGTATAACTGAAAAACTGTTTTTT.

The chain uses TRBV19 and TRBJ1-5, with TRBD1 as a possible D gene (5 bases). The CDR3 contains 13 residues. Deletions cut 6 bases from V and 1 base from J, with 7 bases between. The V gene's germline CDR1 is LNHDA and CDR2 SQIVND (reference sequence). The CDR3 loop is CASRRQSNQPQHF. CDR3 nucleotides: TGTGCCAGTAGGAGACAGAGCAATCAGCCCCAGCATTTT.

This chain uses TRBV14 with TRBJ2-1; 7 bases are a match to TRBD1. V was pared by 1 base and J by 4 bases, with 4 bases of the junction left unmatched. CDR3 length equals 15 residues. CDR1 is SGHDN, CDR2 FVKESK, per germline. CDR3 DNA: TGTGCCAGCAGCCAAGCGAGGGGGCTGTACAATGAGCAGTTCTTC. Translating gives CASSQARGLYNEQFF.

The rearrangement uses TRBV18 and TRBJ2-5, with D perhaps given as TRBD1 or TRBD2 (5 bases each). The CDR3 covers 14 residues. V shed 3 bases and J shed 5 bases, with 13 bases lying between them. In germline, CDR1 is KGHSH, CDR2 LQKENI. CDR3 sequence reads: CASSPDLGAETQYF. CDR3 bases: TGTGCCAGCTCACCCGACCTCGGGGCTGAGACCCAGTACTTC.

The sample holds a few counts of this clone. V is TRBV28 and J is TRBJ1-2; tentative D call: TRBD1 (6 bases). Germline values: CDR1 MDHEN, CDR2 SYDVKM. The V gene lost 5 bases and the J gene lost 7 bases, with 23 bases spanning the gap. This CDR3 region has 16 residues. The CDR3: CASSPTARGRLSGYTF. The CDR3 DNA is TGTGCCAGCAGTCCAACAGCCAGGGGAAGACTCTCTGGCTACACCTTC.

The chain links TRBV19 to TRBJ1-2; 7 bases are a match to TRBD1. Per the germline V gene, CDR1 is LNHDA and CDR2 is SQIVND (reference sequence). The junction had 12 bases not matched to a gene; V was cut back by 4 bases and J by 7 bases. This CDR3 has 15 amino acids. CDR3 in DNA: TGTGCCAGTAGTACCACGATCCAGGGGGGGAGTGGCTACACCTTC. It codes for CASSTTIQGGSGYTF.

This clone was seen once. This CDR3 reads CASRPGEGGYTF. CDR3 bases: TGTGCCAGCAGGCCCGGGGAGGGCGGCTACACCTTC. The chain recombines TRBV6-6 with TRBJ1-2; D is ambiguous. Germline V gene lookup returns CDR1 MNHNY and CDR2 SVGAGI (reference sequence). CDR3 length: 12 residues. Trimming left V 6 bases short and J 8 bases short, with 13 bases between.

This chain links TRBV4-2 with TRBJ2-5, with 13 bases fitting TRBD2. This CDR3 spans 14 amino acids. CDR1 and CDR2 (germline): LGHNA, YNFKEQ. Germline trimming cut 4 bases from V and 5 bases from J; bases unmatched to any gene: 1. The chain's CDR3 is CASSPTSGGETQYF. CDR3 DNA sequence: TGTGCCAGCAGCCCGACTAGCGGGGGGGAGACCCAGTACTTC.

The chain couples TRBV4-2 to TRBJ1-5; 8 bases are shared with TRBD1. The CDR3 contains 17 residues. In germline, CDR1 is LGHNA, CDR2 YNFKEQ. The ends lost 0 bases at V and 4 bases at J; junction bases unmatched: 8. CDR3 nucleotides: TGTGCCAGCAGCCAAGATATAGGACAGGGCGTTAATCAGCCCCAGCATTTT. It is translated as CASSQDIGQGVNQPQHF.

The chain joins TRBV3-1 (or the pseudogene TRBV3-2) to TRBJ2-5; unclear D gene. This CDR3 region has 12 residues. Trimming pared 4 bases from V and 4 bases from J, leaving 7 bases between. Germline CDR1 reads LGHDT; CDR2 reads YNNKEL (reference sequence). CDR3 sequence (DNA): TGTGCCAGCAGCCTGCCGCGAGAGACCCAGTACTTC. It yields the protein CASSLPRETQYF.

The chain uses TRBV18 and TRBJ2-2; TRBD1 or TRBD2 may be the D gene (5 bases each). This CDR3 has 15 amino acids. The V end was cut by 5 bases, the J end by 1 base, with 11 bases between. In germline, CDR1 is KGHSH, CDR2 LQKENI. CDR3 coding DNA: TGTGCCAGCTCAAAGAAGGGACGGAACACCGGGGAGCTGTTTTTT. Its translation: CASSKKGRNTGELFF.

J is TRBJ2-5 and V is TRBV18; D is possibly TRBD1 (5 bases). Trimming cost V 4 bases and J 2 bases, with 8 bases left between them. The germline V gene has CDR1 KGHSH and CDR2 LQKENI. This CDR3 contains 13 residues. The DNA for the CDR3 is TGTGCCAGCTCACGACAGCCACAAGAGACCCAGTACTTC. It yields the protein CASSRQPQETQYF. Full variable domain (missing parts from reference TRBV18 and TRBJ2-5): NAGVMQNPRHLVRRRGQEARLRCSPMKGHSHVYWYRQLPEEGLKFMVYLQKENIIDESGMPKERFSAEFPKEGPSILRIQQVVRGDSAAYFCASSRQPQETQYFGPGTRLLVL.

This clone was observed a single time. This chain uses TRBV2 with TRBJ1-4, with 9 positions matching TRBD1. Germline V gene lookup returns CDR1 SNHLY and CDR2 FYNNEI. Trimming at V came to 4 bases and at J to 8 bases, leaving 5 bases not matched to a gene. The CDR3 sequence is 14 residues long. The chain's CDR3 is CASSVRDRVEKLFF. CDR3 DNA sequence: TGTGCCAGCAGTGTCCGGGACAGGGTCGAAAAACTGTTTTTT.

The V call is TRBV5-1, the J call TRBJ2-3, with 9 bases fitting TRBD2. Germline V gene lookup returns CDR1 SGHRS and CDR2 YFSETQ. Trimming at V came to 0 bases and at J to 4 bases, leaving 6 bases not matched to a gene. This CDR3 is built from 16 residues. The CDR3 region is CASSLAAGGPSDTQYF. The CDR3 DNA is TGCGCCAGCAGCTTGGCCGCGGGGGGGCCCTCAGATACGCAGTATTTT. The variable domain in full, completed from reference TRBV5-1 and TRBJ2-3, reads KAGVTQTPRYLIKTRGQQVTLSCSPISGHRSVSWYQQTPGQGLQFLFEYFSETQRNKGNFPGRFSGRQFSNSRSEMNVSTLELGDSALYLCASSLAAGGPSDTQYFGPGTRLTVL.

The V gene is TRBV6-5, the J gene TRBJ2-3; D not resolved. From germline, CDR1 is MNHEY and CDR2 SVGAGI. Trimming removed 7 bases from V and 3 bases from J, with 2 bases in between. The CDR3 spans 10 residues. The CDR3 spells CASTTDTQYF. As DNA, the CDR3 is TGTGCCAGCACGACAGATACGCAGTATTTT.

The rearrangement links TRBV9 to TRBJ1-5; D is ambiguous. The CDR3 extends over 15 amino acids. CDR1 is SGDLS and CDR2 is YYNGEE in the germline V gene. Trimming cost V 0 bases and J 0 bases, with 7 bases left between them. This CDR3 is CASSVAWGSNQPQHF. CDR3 coding DNA: TGTGCCAGCAGCGTAGCTTGGGGTAGCAATCAGCCCCAGCATTTT. Filled out from reference TRBV9 and TRBJ1-5, the complete variable domain reads DSGVTQTPKHLITATGQRVTLRCSPRSGDLSVYWYQQSLDQGLQFLIQYYNGEERAKGNILERFSAQQFPDLHSELNLSSLELGDSALYFCASSVAWGSNQPQHFGDGTRLSIL.

The rearrangement links TRBV19 to TRBJ2-7; TRBD2 matches at 12 bases. The length of the CDR3 is 18 residues. The junction had 15 bases not matched to a gene; V was cut back by 3 bases and J by 6 bases. Per the germline V gene, CDR1 is LNHDA and CDR2 is SQIVND (reference sequence). CDR3 bases: TGTGCCAGTAGTATGGTTTGGCTAGCGGGGGGGCCAGAGGGCGAGCAGTACTTC. It codes for CASSMVWLAGGPEGEQYF.

To note about this clone: At one of its ends the junction is not consistent with the germline gene, which may arise from a read error. The gene calls are TRBV7-9 and TRBJ1-2, with TRBD1 as a possible D gene (5 bases). Germline V lookup: CDR1 SEHNR, CDR2 FQNEAQ (reference sequence). This CDR3 region has 14 residues. DNA of the CDR3: TGTGCCAGCACCTTAGGGGTGACTTGGTATGGCTACACCTTC. Translating gives CASTLGVTWYGYTF. Drawing the rest from reference TRBV7-9 and TRBJ1-2, the complete variable domain is DTGVSQNPRHKITKRGQNVTFRCDPISEHNRLYWYRQTLGQGPEFLTYFQNEAQLEKSRLLSDRFSAERPKGSFSTLEIQRTEQGDSAMYLCASTLGVTWYGYTFGSGTRLTVV.

This clone has just one count. The rearrangement uses TRBV24-1 and TRBJ2-1; possibly TRBD1 for D (6 bases). The V gene's germline CDR1 is KGHDR and CDR2 SFDVKD. This CDR3 comprises 16 residues. Trimming pared 3 bases from V and 5 bases from J, leaving 16 bases between. CDR3 loop: CATSDPVDRNDNEQFF. CDR3 nucleotides: TGTGCCACCAGTGATCCTGTTGACAGGAACGACAATGAGCAGTTCTTC.

J is TRBJ2-3 and V is TRBV11-3, with 11 bases lining up with TRBD2. The V segment lost 4 bases and the J segment 0 bases; nucleotides outside the gene matches: 15. This CDR3 is 20 amino acids long. Germline loops: CDR1 SGHNT, CDR2 YENEEA. This chain's CDR3 is CASSSPKPPSSGGSTDTQYF. CDR3 nucleotide sequence: TGTGCCAGCAGCTCCCCTAAGCCCCCCTCTAGCGGGGGGAGCACAGATACGCAGTATTTT.